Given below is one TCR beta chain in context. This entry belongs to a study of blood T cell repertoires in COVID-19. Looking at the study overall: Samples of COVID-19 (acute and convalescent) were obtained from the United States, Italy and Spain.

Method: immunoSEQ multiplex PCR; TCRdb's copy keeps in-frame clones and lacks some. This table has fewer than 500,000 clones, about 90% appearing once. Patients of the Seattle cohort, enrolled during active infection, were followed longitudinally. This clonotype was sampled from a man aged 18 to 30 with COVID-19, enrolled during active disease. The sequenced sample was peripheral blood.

The CDR3 sequence is CSVKIWGQAGELFF. The CDR3 nucleotides are TGCAGCGTTAAAATATGGGGCCAGGCCGGGGAGCTGTTTTTT. This chain uses TRBV29-1 with TRBJ2-2, with TRBD1 as a possible D gene (5 bases). CDR3 length: 14 residues. CDR1 is SQVTM, CDR2 ANQGSEA, per germline. V dropped 5 bases and J dropped 6 bases, with 16 bases sitting between them.